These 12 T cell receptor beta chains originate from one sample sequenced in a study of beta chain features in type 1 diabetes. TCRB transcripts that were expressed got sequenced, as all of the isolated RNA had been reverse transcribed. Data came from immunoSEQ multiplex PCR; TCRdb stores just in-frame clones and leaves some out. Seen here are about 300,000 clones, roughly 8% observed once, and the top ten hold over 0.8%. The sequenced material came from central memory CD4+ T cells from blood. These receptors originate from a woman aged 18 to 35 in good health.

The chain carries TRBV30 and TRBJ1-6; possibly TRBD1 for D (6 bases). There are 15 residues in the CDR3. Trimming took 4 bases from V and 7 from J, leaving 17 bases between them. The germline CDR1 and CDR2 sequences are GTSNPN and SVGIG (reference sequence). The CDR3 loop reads CAWKIRTAQNSPLHF. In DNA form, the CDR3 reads TGTGCCTGGAAAATCAGGACAGCCCAAAATTCACCCCTCCACTTT.

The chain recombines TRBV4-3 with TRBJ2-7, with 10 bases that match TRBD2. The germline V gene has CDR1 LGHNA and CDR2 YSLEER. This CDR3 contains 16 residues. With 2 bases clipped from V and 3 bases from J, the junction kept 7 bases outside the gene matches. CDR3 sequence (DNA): TGCGCCAGCAGCCAAACAAGAGCGGGAGGGGACTACGAGCAGTACTTC. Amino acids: CASSQTRAGGDYEQYF.

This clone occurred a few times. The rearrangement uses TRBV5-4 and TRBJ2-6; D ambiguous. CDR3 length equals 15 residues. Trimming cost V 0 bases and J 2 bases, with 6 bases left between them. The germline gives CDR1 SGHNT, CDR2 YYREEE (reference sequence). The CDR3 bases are TGTGCCAGCAGCTTGGACACAGCTGGGGCCAACGTCCTGACTTTC. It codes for CASSLDTAGANVLTF.

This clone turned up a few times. The CDR3 sequence: CASSSRRGPTEAFF. In DNA, the CDR3 is TGTGCCAGCAGCTCGCGCAGGGGGCCCACTGAAGCTTTCTTT. This rearrangement joins TRBV7-2 to TRBJ1-1, with 8 bases aligning to TRBD1. With 4 bases clipped from V and 4 bases from J, the junction kept 5 bases outside the gene matches. CDR3 length: 14 residues. Germline V gives CDR1 SGHTA, CDR2 FQGNSA.

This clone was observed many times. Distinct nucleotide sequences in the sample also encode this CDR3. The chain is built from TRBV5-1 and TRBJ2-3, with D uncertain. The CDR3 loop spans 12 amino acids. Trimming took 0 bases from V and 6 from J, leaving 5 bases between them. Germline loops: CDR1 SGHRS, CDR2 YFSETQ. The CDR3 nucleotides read TGCGCCAGCAGCTTGGACGGGGATACGCAGTATTTT. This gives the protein CASSLDGDTQYF.

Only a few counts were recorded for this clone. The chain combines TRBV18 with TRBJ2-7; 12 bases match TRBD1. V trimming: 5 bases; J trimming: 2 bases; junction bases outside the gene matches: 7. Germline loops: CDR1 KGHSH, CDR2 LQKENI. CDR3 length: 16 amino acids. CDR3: CASSDYGTGGPYEQYF. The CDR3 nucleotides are TGTGCCAGCTCAGACTACGGGACAGGGGGCCCCTACGAGCAGTACTTC.

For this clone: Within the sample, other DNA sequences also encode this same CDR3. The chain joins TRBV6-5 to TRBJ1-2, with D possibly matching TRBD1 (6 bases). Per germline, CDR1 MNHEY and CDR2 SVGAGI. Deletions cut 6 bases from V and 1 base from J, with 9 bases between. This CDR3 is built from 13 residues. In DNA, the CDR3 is TGTGCCAGCAGCTTGGACAGTAACTATGGCTACACCTTC. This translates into CASSLDSNYGYTF.

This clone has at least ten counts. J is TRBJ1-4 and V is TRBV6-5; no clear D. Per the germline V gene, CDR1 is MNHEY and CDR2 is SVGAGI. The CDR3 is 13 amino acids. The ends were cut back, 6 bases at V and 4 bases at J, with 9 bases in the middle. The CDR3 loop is CASRYSVNEKLFF. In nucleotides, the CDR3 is TGTGCCAGCAGATACAGCGTTAATGAAAAACTGTTTTTT.

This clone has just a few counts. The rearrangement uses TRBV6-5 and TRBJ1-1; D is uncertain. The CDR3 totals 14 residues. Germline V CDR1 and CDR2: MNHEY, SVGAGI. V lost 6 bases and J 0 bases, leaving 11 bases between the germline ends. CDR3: CASRPTEMNTEAFF. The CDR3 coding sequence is TGTGCCAGCAGGCCCACAGAAATGAACACTGAAGCTTTCTTT.

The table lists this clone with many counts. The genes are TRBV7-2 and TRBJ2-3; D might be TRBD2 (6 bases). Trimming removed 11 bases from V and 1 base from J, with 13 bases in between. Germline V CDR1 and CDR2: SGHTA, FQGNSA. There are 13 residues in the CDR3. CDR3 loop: CASSTRRTDTQYF. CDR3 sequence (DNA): TGTGCCTCCTCGACTAGGCGCACAGATACGCAGTATTTT.

The chain's CDR3 is CASSKDRGGNQPQHF. DNA of the CDR3: TGTGCCAGCAGCAAGGACAGGGGGGGCAATCAGCCCCAGCATTTT. The J gene is TRBJ1-5, the V gene TRBV28, with 10 bases that match TRBD1. This CDR3 has 15 residues. Germline V gene data show CDR1 as MDHEN and CDR2 as SYDVKM. V shed 6 bases, J shed 2 bases, and the junction held 4 bases outside the gene matches.

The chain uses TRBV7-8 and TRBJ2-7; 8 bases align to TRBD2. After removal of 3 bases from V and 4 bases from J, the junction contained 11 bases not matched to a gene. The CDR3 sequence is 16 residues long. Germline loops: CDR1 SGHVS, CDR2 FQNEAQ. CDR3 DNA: TGTGCCAGCAGCTTGTTGTATCGACGGGAGGGATACGAGCAGTACTTC. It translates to CASSLLYRREGYEQYF.